The text below deals with one T cell receptor (beta chain). Its antigen remains unknown. The data were taken from a study of T cell responses to AZD1222 COVID-19 vaccine. Across the study: Whether given at about 4 or about 12 weeks, second doses were pooled.

The repertoire was sequenced with immunoSEQ multiplex PCR; TCRdb's copy has only in-frame clones and lacks some. The sample lists roughly 85,000 clones, 85% to 90% occurring once. Whole-study results and caveats: There were mostly white British donors and more females than males, and clonal diversity was possibly underestimated. Baseline seropositivity characterized only six AZD1222 recipients.

The V gene's germline CDR1 is SEHNR and CDR2 FQNEAQ (reference sequence). CDR3 length equals 17 residues. After removal of 5 bases from V and 3 bases from J, the junction contained 9 bases not matched to a gene. Sample: peripheral blood, taken on day 0 of AZD1222 vaccination. The chain combines TRBV7-9 with TRBJ2-6; 8 nucleotides line up with TRBD2. The clonotype was recovered from an adult in good health. DNA of the CDR3: TGTGCCAGCAGCCCTAGCGGGTCGACTGGTGGGGCCAACGTCCTGACTTTC. This gives the protein CASSPSGSTGGANVLTF.